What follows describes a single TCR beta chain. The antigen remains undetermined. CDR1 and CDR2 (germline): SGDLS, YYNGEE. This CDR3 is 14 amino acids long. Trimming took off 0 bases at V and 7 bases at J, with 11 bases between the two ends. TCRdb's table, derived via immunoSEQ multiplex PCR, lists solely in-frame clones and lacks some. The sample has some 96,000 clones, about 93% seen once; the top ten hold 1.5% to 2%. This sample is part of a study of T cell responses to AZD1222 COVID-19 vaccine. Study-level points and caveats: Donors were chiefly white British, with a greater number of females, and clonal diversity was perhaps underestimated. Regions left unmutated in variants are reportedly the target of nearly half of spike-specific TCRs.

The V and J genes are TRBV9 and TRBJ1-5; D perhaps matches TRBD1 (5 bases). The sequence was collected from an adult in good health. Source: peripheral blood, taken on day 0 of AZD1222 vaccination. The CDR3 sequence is CASSVGGLGQPQHF. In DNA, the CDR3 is TGTGCCAGCAGCGTAGGGGGCCTGGGGCAGCCCCAGCATTTT.